The 6 T cell receptor beta chains below all came from one sample that was sequenced in a study of blood T cells in healthy people across ages. The second PCR ran about 6 to 11 cycles with a sample-barcoded 5' primer and J-beta primers. TCRdb called the 5' RACE reads again in MiXCR, with one record for every CDR3 protein. The sample shows 790,000 or so distinct CDR3 sequences, roughly 56% of them seen only once. The specimen sequenced was blood. The receptors originated from a man aged 40-49 years in good health.

This sequence joins TRBV4-2 and TRBJ1-5, with TRBD1 matching over 7 bases. The CDR3 totals 19 residues. The germline V gene encodes CDR1 LGHNA and CDR2 YNFKEQ. V lost 3 bases and J lost 0; bases outside the gene matches: 14. CDR3 sequence reads: CASSHHNQGDRVSNQPQHF. Written as DNA, the CDR3 is TGTGCCAGCAGCCACCACAATCAGGGTGACAGGGTTAGCAATCAGCCCCAGCATTTT.

V is TRBV27 and J is TRBJ2-2; D uncertain. Germline CDR1 and CDR2: MNHEY and SMNVEV (reference sequence). Trimming stripped 6 bases from V and 6 bases from J, with 11 bases between. This CDR3 is built from 13 residues. The CDR3 DNA sequence: TGTGCCAGCAGCACTATAAATCCCGGGGAGCTGTTTTTT. Its translation is CASSTINPGELFF.

The rearrangement joins TRBV5-5 to TRBJ2-3, with a possible D match to TRBD1 (5 bases). CDR1 is SGHKS and CDR2 is YYEKEE in the germline V gene (reference sequence). The ends were cut back, 3 bases at V and 4 bases at J, with 21 bases in the middle. CDR3 length: 17 amino acids. The CDR3 DNA is TGTGCCAGCAGCTCCCTAGGGGTCATCATCGGACCAGATACGCAGTATTTT. Amino acids: CASSSLGVIIGPDTQYF.

Here the CDR3 reads CASSSSQAGANVLTF. The CDR3 nucleotides are TGTGCCAGCTCATCCTCACAGGCCGGGGCCAACGTCCTGACTTTC. This chain joins TRBV18 and TRBJ2-6; D is perhaps TRBD1 (5 bases). Germline assignment: CDR1 KGHSH and CDR2 LQKENI. The CDR3 loop spans 15 amino acids. Trimming took 5 bases from V and 4 from J, leaving 12 bases between them.

In its sample, this clonotype was seen a few times. The chain uses TRBV27 and TRBJ2-7; D not resolved. Germline V gives CDR1 MNHEY, CDR2 SMNVEV (reference sequence). V was pared by 6 bases and J by 0 bases, with 15 bases between. The CDR3 totals 15 residues. The CDR3 loop reads CASSSTGLSSYEQYF. The DNA of the CDR3 is TGTGCCAGCAGCTCCACGGGCCTCAGCTCCTACGAGCAGTACTTC.

This clonotype appeared a single time. The V and J genes are TRBV6-1 and TRBJ2-1; D perhaps matches TRBD1 (5 bases). Looked up from germline, CDR1 is MNHNS and CDR2 is SASEGT. Between the trimmed V and J ends, which lost 2 bases and 10 bases, there was a span of 18 bases. The CDR3 has 15 amino acids. As DNA, the CDR3 is TGTGCCAGCAGTGAAAATTTTGGCCGAGCAGGGGAGCAGTTCTTC. It codes for CASSENFGRAGEQFF.